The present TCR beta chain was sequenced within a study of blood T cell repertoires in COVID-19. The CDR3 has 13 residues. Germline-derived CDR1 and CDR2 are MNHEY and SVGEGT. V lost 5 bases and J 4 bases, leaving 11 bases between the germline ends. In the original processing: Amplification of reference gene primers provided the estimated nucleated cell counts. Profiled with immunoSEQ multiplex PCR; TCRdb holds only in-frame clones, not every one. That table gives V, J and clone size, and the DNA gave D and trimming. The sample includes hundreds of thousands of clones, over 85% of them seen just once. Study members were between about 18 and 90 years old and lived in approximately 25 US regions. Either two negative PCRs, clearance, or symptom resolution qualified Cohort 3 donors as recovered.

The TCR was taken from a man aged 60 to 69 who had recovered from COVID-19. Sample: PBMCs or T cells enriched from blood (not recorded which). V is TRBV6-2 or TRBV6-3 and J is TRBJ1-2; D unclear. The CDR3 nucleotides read TGTGCCAGCAGTCTACCCGCGGGCTATGGCTACACCTTC. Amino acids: CASSLPAGYGYTF.